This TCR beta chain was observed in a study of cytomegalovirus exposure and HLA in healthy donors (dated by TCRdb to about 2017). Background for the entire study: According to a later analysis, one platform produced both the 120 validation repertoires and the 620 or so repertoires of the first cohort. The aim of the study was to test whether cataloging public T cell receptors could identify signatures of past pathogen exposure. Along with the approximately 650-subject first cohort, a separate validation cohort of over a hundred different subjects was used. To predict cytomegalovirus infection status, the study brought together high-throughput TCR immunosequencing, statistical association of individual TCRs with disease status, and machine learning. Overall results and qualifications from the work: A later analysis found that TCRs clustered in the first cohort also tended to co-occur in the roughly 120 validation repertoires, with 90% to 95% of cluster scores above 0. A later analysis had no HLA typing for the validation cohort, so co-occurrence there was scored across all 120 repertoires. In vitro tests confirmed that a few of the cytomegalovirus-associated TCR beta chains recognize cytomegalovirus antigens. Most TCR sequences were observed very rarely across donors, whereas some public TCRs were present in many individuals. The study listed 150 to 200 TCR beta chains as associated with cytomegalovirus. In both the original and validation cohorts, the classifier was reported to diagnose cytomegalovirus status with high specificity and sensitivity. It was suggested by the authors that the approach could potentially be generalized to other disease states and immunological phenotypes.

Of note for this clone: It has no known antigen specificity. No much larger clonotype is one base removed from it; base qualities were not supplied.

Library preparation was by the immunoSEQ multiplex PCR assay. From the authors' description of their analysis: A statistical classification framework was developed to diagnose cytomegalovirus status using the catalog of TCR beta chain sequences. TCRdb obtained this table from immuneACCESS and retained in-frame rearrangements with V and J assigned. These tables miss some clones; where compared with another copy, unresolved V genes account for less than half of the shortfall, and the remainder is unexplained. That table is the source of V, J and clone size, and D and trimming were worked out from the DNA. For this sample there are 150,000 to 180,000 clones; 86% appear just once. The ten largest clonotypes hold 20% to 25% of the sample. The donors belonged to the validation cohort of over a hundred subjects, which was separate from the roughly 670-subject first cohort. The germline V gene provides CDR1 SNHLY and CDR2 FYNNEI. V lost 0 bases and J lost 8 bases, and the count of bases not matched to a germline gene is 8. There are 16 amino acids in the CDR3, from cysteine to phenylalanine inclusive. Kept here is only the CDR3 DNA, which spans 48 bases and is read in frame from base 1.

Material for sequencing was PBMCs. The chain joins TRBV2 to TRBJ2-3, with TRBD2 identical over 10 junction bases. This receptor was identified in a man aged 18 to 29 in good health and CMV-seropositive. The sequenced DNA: TGTGCCAGCAGTGAAGCTTCTCTAGCGGGGGCGGGTACGCAGTATTTT. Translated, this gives CASSEASLAGAGTQYF.